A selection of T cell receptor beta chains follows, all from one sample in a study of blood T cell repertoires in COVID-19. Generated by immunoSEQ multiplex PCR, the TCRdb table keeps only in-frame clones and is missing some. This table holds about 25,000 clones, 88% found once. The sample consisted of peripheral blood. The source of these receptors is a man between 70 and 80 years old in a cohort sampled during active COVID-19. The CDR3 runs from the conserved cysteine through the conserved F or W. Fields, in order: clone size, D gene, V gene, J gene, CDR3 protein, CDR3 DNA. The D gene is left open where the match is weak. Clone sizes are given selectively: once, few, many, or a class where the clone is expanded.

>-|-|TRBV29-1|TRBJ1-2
CSAWGGVGYTF
TGCAGCGCCTGGGGAGGGGTTGGCTACACCTTC
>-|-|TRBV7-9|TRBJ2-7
CASSSVADYEQYF
TGTGCCAGCAGCTCAGTGGCGGACTACGAGCAGTACTTC
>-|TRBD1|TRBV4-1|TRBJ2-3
CASSPRDRGSITDTQYF
TGCGCCAGCAGCCCCCGGGACAGGGGGTCCATCACAGATACGCAGTATTTT
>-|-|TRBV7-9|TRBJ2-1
CASSLAQYNEQFF
TGTGCCAGCAGCTTAGCGCAGTACAATGAGCAGTTCTTC
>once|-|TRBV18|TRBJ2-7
CASSKGSQTYEQYF
TGTGCCAGCTCTAAAGGGAGCCAAACCTACGAGCAGTACTTC
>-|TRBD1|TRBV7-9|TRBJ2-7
CASSTQGASEQYF
TGTGCCAGCAGTACCCAGGGGGCGTCCGAGCAGTACTTC
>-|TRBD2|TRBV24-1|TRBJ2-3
CATSAGLAVYTDTQYF
TGTGCCACCAGTGCCGGACTAGCAGTATACACAGATACGCAGTATTTT
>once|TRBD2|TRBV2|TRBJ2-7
CASSEFSGRRGEQYF
TGTGCCAGCAGTGAATTTAGCGGGCGCCGTGGCGAGCAGTACTTC
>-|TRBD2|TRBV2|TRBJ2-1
CASNTKRTSGSNEQFF
TGTGCCAGCAATACAAAGAGGACTAGCGGGAGCAATGAGCAGTTCTTC
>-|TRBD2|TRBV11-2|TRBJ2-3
CASNRARELGGTQYF
TGTGCCAGCAATCGTGCGCGGGAGTTGGGGGGTACGCAGTATTTT
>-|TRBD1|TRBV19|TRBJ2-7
CASSQQGYSYEQYF
TGTGCCAGTAGTCAACAGGGGTACTCCTACGAGCAGTACTTC
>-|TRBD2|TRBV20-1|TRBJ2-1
CSASRGGGIKEFF
TGCAGTGCTAGTCGGGGCGGGGGGATTAAGGAGTTCTTC
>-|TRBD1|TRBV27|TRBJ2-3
CASSPTLGTGGHTDTQYF
TGTGCCAGCAGTCCGACTCTCGGGACAGGGGGCCACACAGATACGCAGTATTTT
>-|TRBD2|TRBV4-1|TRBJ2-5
CASSVAGVSETQYF
TGCGCCAGCAGCGTAGCGGGAGTTAGTGAGACCCAGTACTTC
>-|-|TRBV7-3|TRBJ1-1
CASSQTGRGGMSTEAFF
TGTGCCAGCAGCCAAACAGGGAGAGGGGGAATGAGTACTGAAGCTTTCTTT
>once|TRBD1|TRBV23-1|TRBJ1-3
CASRPYQGAGNTIYF
TGCGCCAGCAGGCCATATCAGGGGGCTGGAAACACCATATATTTT
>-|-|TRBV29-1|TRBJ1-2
CSVEGSGRPNYGYTF
TGCAGCGTTGAAGGGTCAGGCAGGCCCAACTATGGCTACACCTTC
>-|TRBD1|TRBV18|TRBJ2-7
CASSPIGQGTSYEQYF
TGTGCCAGCTCACCGATTGGACAGGGGACATCCTACGAGCAGTACTTC
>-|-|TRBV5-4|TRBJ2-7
CASSLGGLADYEQYF
TGTGCCAGCAGCTTGGGGGGGCTAGCGGACTACGAGCAGTACTTC
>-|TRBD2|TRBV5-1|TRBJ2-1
CASSLLAGGPQQFF
TGCGCCAGCAGCTTGCTAGCGGGAGGGCCCCAGCAGTTCTTC
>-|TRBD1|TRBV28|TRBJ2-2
CASSPSGQGNTGELFF
TGTGCCAGCAGCCCCTCGGGACAGGGGAACACCGGGGAGCTGTTTTTT
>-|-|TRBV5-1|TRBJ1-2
CASSLDGYGYTF
TGCGCCAGCAGCCTGGACGGCTATGGCTACACCTTC
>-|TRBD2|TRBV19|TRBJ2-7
CASSIGGLAGGDEQYF
TGTGCCAGTAGTATAGGGGGACTAGCGGGAGGCGACGAGCAGTACTTC
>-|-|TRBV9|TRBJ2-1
CASSVVGQGRSQFF
TGTGCCAGCAGCGTAGTAGGGCAGGGGAGATCGCAGTTCTTC
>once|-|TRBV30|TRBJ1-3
CAWSAQGNTIYF
TGTGCCTGGAGTGCACAGGGAAACACCATATATTTT
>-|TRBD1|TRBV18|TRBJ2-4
CASSRQGSVSKNIQYF
TGTGCCAGCTCACGACAGGGGTCCGTTTCCAAAAACATTCAGTACTTC
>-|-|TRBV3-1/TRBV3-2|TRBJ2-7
CASSPGYEQYF
TGTGCCAGCAGCCCCGGCTACGAGCAGTACTTC
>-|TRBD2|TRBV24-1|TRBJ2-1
CATSEGLAYNEQFF
TGTGCCACCAGTGAGGGACTAGCCTACAATGAGCAGTTCTTC
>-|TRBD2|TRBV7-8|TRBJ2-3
CASSSLRLAGVGDTQYF
TGTGCCAGCAGCTCCCTCCGACTAGCGGGAGTTGGAGATACGCAGTATTTT
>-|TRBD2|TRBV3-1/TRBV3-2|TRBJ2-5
CASSQGLLAGVLETQYF
TGTGCCAGCAGCCAAGGTCTTCTAGCGGGAGTCTTAGAGACCCAGTACTTC
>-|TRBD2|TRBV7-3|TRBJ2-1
CASSLNSLAGGHYNEQFF
TGTGCCAGCAGCTTAAATAGCCTAGCGGGAGGCCACTACAATGAGCAGTTCTTC
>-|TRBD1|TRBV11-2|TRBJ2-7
CASSLRGFEQYF
TGTGCCAGCAGCCTCAGGGGGTTTGAGCAGTACTTC
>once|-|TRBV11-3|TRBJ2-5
CASSKEETAQYF
TGTGCCAGCAGCAAAGAGGAGACGGCCCAGTACTTC
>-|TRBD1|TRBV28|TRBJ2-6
CASSSAGTGGSNVLTF
TGTGCCAGCAGTTCCGCCGGGACAGGGGGGTCCAACGTCCTGACTTTC
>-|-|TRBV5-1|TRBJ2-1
CASSLEGGGYNEQFF
TGCGCCAGCAGCTTGGAGGGAGGTGGGTACAATGAGCAGTTCTTC
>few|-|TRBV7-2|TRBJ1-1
CASSRGGSTEAFF
TGTGCCAGCAGCCGGGGAGGAAGCACTGAAGCTTTCTTT
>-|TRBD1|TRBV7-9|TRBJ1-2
CASSPIRQGIEGYTF
TGTGCCAGCAGCCCCATTAGACAGGGGATAGAGGGCTACACCTTC
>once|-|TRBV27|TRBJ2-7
CASSPGTPYEQYF
TGTGCCAGCAGTCCCGGGACACCCTACGAGCAGTACTTC
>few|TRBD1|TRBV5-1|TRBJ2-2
CASSTGTVYSTGELFF
TGCGCCAGCAGCACCGGGACAGTTTACTCCACCGGGGAGCTGTTTTTT
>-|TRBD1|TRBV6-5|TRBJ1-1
CASTETGDTEAFF
TGTGCCAGCACGGAGACAGGGGACACTGAAGCTTTCTTT
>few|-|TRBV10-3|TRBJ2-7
CAISESGLFYEQYF
TGTGCCATCAGTGAGTCGGGCTTATTTTACGAGCAGTACTTC
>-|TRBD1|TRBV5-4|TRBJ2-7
CASSLGPGTGAVYEQYF
TGTGCCAGCAGCTTGGGTCCCGGGACAGGGGCCGTCTACGAGCAGTACTTC
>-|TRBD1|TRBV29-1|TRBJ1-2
CSVGGRGRTGYTF
TGCAGCGTTGGAGGCAGGGGGCGAACCGGCTACACCTTC
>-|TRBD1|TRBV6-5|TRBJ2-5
CASSPRDRGQETQYF
TGTGCCAGCAGTCCGCGGGACAGGGGGCAGGAGACCCAGTACTTC
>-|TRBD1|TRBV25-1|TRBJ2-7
CASSWTGYEQYF
TGTGCCAGCAGTTGGACAGGGTACGAGCAGTACTTC
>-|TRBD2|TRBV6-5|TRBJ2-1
CASSPLAGGPNEQFF
TGTGCCAGCAGTCCACTAGCGGGAGGGCCCAATGAGCAGTTCTTC
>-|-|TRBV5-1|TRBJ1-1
CASSLASTEAFF
TGCGCCAGCAGCTTGGCCAGTACTGAAGCTTTCTTT
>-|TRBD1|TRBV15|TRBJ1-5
CATSRDRTGPSNQPQHF
TGTGCCACCAGCAGAGATAGGACAGGGCCTTCCAATCAGCCCCAGCATTTT
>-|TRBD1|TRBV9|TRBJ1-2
CASSVGGAGGPGYTF
TGTGCCAGCAGCGTAGGGGGGGCAGGGGGCCCTGGCTACACCTTC
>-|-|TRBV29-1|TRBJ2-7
CSVAGSEEQYF
TGCAGCGTTGCGGGGTCGGAGGAGCAGTACTTC
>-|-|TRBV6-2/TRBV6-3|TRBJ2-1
CASSYRQGTYNEQFF
TGTGCCAGCAGTTATAGGCAGGGGACCTACAATGAGCAGTTCTTC
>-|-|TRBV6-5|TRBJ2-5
CATKRGGQSMETQYF
TGTGCTACTAAGCGAGGGGGACAAAGCATGGAGACCCAGTACTTC
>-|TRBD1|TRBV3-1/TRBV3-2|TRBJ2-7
CASSQDWTGYSEQYF
TGTGCCAGCAGCCAAGACTGGACAGGGTATTCCGAGCAGTACTTC
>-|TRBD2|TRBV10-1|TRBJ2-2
CASSEYEAGVTGELFF
TGCGCCAGCAGTGAGTACGAAGCGGGAGTGACCGGGGAGCTGTTTTTT